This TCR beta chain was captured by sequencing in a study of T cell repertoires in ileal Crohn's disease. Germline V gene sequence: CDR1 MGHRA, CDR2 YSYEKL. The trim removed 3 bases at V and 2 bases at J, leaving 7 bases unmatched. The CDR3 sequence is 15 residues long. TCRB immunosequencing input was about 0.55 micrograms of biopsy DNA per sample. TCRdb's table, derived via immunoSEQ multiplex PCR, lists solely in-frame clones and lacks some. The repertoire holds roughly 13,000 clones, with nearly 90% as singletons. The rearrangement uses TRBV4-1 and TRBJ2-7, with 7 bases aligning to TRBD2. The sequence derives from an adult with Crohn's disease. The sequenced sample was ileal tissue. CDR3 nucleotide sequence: TGCGCCAGCAGCCAGGGGGAGGGCAGGGCCTACGAGCAGTACTTC. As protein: CASSQGEGRAYEQYF.